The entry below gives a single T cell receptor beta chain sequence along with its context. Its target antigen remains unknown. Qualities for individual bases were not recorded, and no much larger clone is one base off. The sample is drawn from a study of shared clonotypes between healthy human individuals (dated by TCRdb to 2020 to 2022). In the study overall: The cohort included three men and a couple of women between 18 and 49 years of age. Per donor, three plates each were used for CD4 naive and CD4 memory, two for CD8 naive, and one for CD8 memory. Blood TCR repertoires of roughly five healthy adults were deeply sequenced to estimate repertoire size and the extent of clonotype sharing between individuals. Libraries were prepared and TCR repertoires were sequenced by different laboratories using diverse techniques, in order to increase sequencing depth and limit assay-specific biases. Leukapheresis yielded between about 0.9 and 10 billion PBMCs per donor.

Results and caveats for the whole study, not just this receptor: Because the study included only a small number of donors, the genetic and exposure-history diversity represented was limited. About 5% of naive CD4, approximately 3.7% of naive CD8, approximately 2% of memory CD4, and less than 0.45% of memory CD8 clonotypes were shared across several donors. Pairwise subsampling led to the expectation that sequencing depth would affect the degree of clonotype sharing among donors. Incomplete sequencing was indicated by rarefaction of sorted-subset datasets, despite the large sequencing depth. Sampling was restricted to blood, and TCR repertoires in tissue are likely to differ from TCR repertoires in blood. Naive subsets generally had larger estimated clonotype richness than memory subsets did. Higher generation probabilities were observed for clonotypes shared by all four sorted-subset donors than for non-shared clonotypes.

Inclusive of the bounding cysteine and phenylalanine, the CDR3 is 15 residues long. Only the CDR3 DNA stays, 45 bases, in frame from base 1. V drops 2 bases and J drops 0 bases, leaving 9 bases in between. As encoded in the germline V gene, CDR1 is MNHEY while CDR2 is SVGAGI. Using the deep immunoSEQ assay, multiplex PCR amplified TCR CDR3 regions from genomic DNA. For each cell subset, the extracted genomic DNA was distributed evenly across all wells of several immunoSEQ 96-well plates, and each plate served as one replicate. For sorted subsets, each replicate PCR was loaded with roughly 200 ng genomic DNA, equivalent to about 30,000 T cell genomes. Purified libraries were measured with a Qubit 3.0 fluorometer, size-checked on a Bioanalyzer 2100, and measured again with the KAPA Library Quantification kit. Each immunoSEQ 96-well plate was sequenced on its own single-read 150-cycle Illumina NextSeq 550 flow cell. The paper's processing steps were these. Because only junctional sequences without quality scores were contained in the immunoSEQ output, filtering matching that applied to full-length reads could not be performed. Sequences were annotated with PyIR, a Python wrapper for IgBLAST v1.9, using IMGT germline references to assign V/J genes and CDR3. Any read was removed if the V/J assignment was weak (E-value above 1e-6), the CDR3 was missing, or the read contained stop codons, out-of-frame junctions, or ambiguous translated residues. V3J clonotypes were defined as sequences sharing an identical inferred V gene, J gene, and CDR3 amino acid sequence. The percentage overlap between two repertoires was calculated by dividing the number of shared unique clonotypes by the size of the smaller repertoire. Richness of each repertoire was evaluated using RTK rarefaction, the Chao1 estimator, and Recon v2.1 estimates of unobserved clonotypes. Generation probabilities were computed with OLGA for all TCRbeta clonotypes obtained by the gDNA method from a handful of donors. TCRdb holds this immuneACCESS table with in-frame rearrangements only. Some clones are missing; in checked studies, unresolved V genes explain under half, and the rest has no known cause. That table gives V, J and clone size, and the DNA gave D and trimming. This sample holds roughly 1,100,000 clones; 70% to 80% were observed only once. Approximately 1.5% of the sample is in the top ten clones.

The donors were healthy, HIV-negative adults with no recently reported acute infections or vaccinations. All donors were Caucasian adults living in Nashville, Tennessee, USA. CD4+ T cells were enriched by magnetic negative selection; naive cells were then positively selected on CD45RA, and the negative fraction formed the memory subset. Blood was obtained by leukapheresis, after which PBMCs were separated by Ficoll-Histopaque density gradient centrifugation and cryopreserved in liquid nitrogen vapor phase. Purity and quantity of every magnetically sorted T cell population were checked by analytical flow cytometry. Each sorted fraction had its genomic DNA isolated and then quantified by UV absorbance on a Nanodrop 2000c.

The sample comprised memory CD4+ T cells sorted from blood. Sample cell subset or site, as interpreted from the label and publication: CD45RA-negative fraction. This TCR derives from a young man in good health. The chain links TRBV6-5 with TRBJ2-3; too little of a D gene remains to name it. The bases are TGTGCCAGCAGTTACGACTTCGGGAGCACAGATACGCAGTATTTT. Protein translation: CASSYDFGSTDTQYF.